The 22 T cell receptor beta chains below all came from one sample that was sequenced in a study of siplizumab effects on memory and regulatory T cells (dated 2019 in TCRdb). The method behind the library was the immunoSEQ multiplex PCR assay. Drawn from immuneACCESS, this table holds only the in-frame rearrangements with V and J called that TCRdb kept. Clones are partly lost; checked studies trace under half to an unresolved V gene and leave the rest unexplained. The sample table lists approximately 100,000 clones, about 94% of them with a count of one. The ten largest make up 1% to 1.5% of the sample. Source material: non-Treg CD4+ T cells sorted from blood. The meaning of the sample's cell subset or site label: FACS-sorted unstimulated CD4+ non-regulatory T cells. Receptor source: a human donor in good health.

Comments on this clone: Other nucleotide sequences from this sample produce the same CDR3. The chain carries TRBV28 and TRBJ2-7; D gene unclear. Looked up from germline, CDR1 is MDHEN and CDR2 is SYDVKM. Between the trimmed V and J ends, which lost 3 bases and 0 bases, there was a span of 9 bases. This CDR3 contains 14 residues. The chain's CDR3 is CASSFSPSSYEQYF. The DNA of the CDR3 is TGTGCCAGCAGTTTCAGCCCTAGCTCCTACGAGCAGTACTTC.

The chain has TRBV28 and TRBJ2-7, with D possibly matching TRBD2 (5 bases). Trimming took off 5 bases at V and 0 bases at J, with 14 bases between the two ends. Per the germline V gene, CDR1 is MDHEN and CDR2 is SYDVKM. The CDR3 sequence is 15 residues long. The CDR3 sequence is CASSVTGMGSYEQYF. The CDR3 coding sequence is TGTGCCAGCAGTGTAACGGGGATGGGCTCCTACGAGCAGTACTTC.

J is TRBJ2-5 and V is TRBV15; TRBD2 matches 15 bases. This CDR3 spans 18 amino acids. Germline V lookup: CDR1 LNHNV, CDR2 YYDKDF (reference sequence). The V and J ends lost 5 bases and 2 bases, in that order; junction bases with no gene match: 9. The CDR3 region has the DNA TGTGCCACCAGCCCCGGACTAGCGGGAGGGCCTATTCAAGAGACCCAGTACTTC. The encoded protein is CATSPGLAGGPIQETQYF. The full variable domain, rest sourced from reference TRBV15 and TRBJ2-5, is DAMVIQNPRYQVTQFGKPVTLSCSQTLNHNVMYWYQQKSSQAPKLLFHYYDKDFNNEADTPDNFQSRRPNTSFCFLDIRSPGLGDTAMYLCATSPGLAGGPIQETQYFGPGTRLLVL.

The chain links TRBV19 to TRBJ2-3, with D tentatively TRBD1 or TRBD2 (6 bases each). The CDR3 has 16 residues. Trimming stripped 2 bases from V and 0 bases from J, with 12 bases between. Looked up from germline, CDR1 is LNHDA and CDR2 is SQIVND (reference sequence). CDR3 sequence (DNA): TGTGCCAGTAGTATAAGGGGGGAGAAGAGCACAGATACGCAGTATTTT. Translation: CASSIRGEKSTDTQYF.

This chain joins TRBV10-3 and TRBJ2-2; D possibly corresponds to TRBD2 (5 bases). The CDR3 is 15 residues long. The germline gives CDR1 ENHRY, CDR2 SYGVKD. Between the trimmed V and J ends, which lost 2 bases and 4 bases, there was a span of 11 bases. This chain's CDR3 is CAISEPAGLTGELFF. DNA for the CDR3: TGTGCCATCAGTGAGCCCGCGGGCCTCACCGGGGAGCTGTTTTTT.

The chain couples TRBV5-1 to TRBJ2-7; D gene unclear. Germline lookup yields CDR1 SGHRS and CDR2 YFSETQ. The ends were cut back, 5 bases at V and 5 bases at J, with 17 bases in the middle. CDR3 size: 14 residues. The CDR3 DNA reads as TGCGCCAGCAGACCCAACCCACCTAGGGACGAGCAGTACTTC. It translates to CASRPNPPRDEQYF.

This clone came up once. The chain has TRBV14 and TRBJ2-7, with 11 bases fitting TRBD1. V lost 3 bases and J lost 3; bases outside the gene matches: 4. This CDR3 region has 15 residues. Germline assignment: CDR1 SGHDN and CDR2 FVKESK. The CDR3 DNA reads as TGTGCCAGCAGCCACACCGGGACAGGGGGCTACGAGCAGTACTTC. Its protein is CASSHTGTGGYEQYF.

Note on this clone: Within the sample, other DNA sequences also encode this same CDR3. The rearrangement joins TRBV5-1 to TRBJ1-5; unclear D gene. Germline assignment: CDR1 SGHRS and CDR2 YFSETQ. Trimming cost V 4 bases and J 5 bases, with 10 bases left between them. The CDR3 extends over 13 amino acids. The CDR3 DNA sequence: TGCGCCAGCAGCATGGGTCTTGATCAGCCCCAGCATTTT. Translation gives CASSMGLDQPQHF.

The J gene is TRBJ2-5, the V gene TRBV9; 8 bases fit TRBD1. The last part of the DNA fits TRBJ2-7 better; the J call may be wrong. Germline values: CDR1 SGDLS, CDR2 YYNGEE. There are 15 residues in the CDR3. The CDR3 DNA follows: TGTGCCAGCAGCGTAATACCGGGACAGGCGCACGAGCAGTACTTC. Encoded protein: CASSVIPGQAHEQYF.

The chain links TRBV30 to TRBJ1-1; the D is unclear. V lost 6 bases to trimming and J lost 1 base, with 12 bases between them. The CDR3 covers 13 residues. Looked up from germline, CDR1 is GTSNPN and CDR2 is SVGIG (reference sequence). The CDR3 DNA sequence: TGTGCCTGTGCTATTAACCCGAACACTGAAGCTTTCTTT. It specifies CACAINPNTEAFF.

This chain uses TRBV28 with TRBJ1-1, with TRBD1 matching 7 bases. The CDR3 has 13 residues. The junction had 5 bases not matched to a gene; V was cut back by 6 bases and J by 4 bases. Germline-derived CDR1 and CDR2 are MDHEN and SYDVKM. The CDR3: CASRPDRATEAFF. CDR3 DNA sequence: TGTGCCAGCAGACCCGACAGGGCCACTGAAGCTTTCTTT.

The gene calls are TRBV7-6 and TRBJ1-2; 8 bases match TRBD1. Germline V gene lookup returns CDR1 SGHVS and CDR2 FNYEAQ. With V trimmed by 5 bases and J by 3 bases, 2 bases remained unmatched. CDR3 length: 13 residues. The DNA for the CDR3 is TGTGCCAGCAGCCGGGACAGGTACTATGGCTACACCTTC. This gives the protein CASSRDRYYGYTF.

The chain combines TRBV7-8 with TRBJ1-5, with D possibly TRBD1 on 5 matching bases. There are 16 residues in the CDR3. Germline-derived CDR1 and CDR2 are SGHVS and FQNEAQ. The V and J ends lost 1 base and 7 bases respectively, with 17 bases between them. Written as DNA, the CDR3 is TGTGCCAGCAGCTTAGAGTCTCGAAGGGGCAGACAGCCCCAGCATTTT. It translates to CASSLESRRGRQPQHF. Looking up the rest from reference TRBV7-8 and TRBJ1-5 gives the full variable domain: GAGVSQSPRYKVAKRGQDVALRCDPISGHVSLFWYQQALGQGPEFLTYFQNEAQLDKSGLPSDRFFAERPEGSVSTLKIQRTQQEDSAVYLCASSLESRRGRQPQHFGDGTRLSIL.

The DNA for the CDR3 is TGTGCCAGCAGAGGGACAGGGCTTAACACTGAAGCTTTCTTT. Translation gives CASRGTGLNTEAFF. This chain links TRBV6-6 with TRBJ1-1; 9 bases are shared with TRBD1. The CDR3 is made up of 14 amino acids. The V and J ends lost 6 bases and 2 bases, in that order; junction bases with no gene match: 4. The V gene's germline CDR1 is MNHNY and CDR2 SVGAGI (reference sequence).

The rearrangement uses TRBV30 and TRBJ1-3, with no clear D. Germline V gene sequence: CDR1 GTSNPN, CDR2 SVGIG (reference sequence). The ends were cut back, 3 bases at V and 6 bases at J, with 6 bases in the middle. CDR3 length equals 11 residues. In DNA form, the CDR3 reads TGTGCCTGGAGCTGGAAAAACACCATATATTTT. The encoded protein is CAWSWKNTIYF.

This clone was detected only once. The CDR3 nucleotides are TGTGCCAGCAGCCGCGATGGGGCAGGCGAGCAGTACTTC. This sequence encodes CASSRDGAGEQYF. The chain employs TRBV6-6 and TRBJ2-7, with D tentatively TRBD1 (5 bases). Trimming shortened V by 6 bases and J by 6 bases, and 15 bases separated the two germline ends. Germline CDR1 reads MNHNY; CDR2 reads SVGAGI (reference sequence). This CDR3 region has 13 residues.

The V gene is TRBV7-2, the J gene TRBJ1-3, with D maybe TRBD1 (6 bases). The CDR3 has 15 amino acids. The germline gives CDR1 SGHTA, CDR2 FQGNSA. V dropped 3 bases and J dropped 4 bases, with 13 bases sitting between them. The CDR3 spells CASSFPRTAGNTIYF. CDR3 coding DNA: TGTGCCAGCAGCTTCCCTCGGACAGCCGGAAACACCATATATTTT.

The genes are TRBV11-3 and TRBJ2-3; unclear D gene. Germline lookup yields CDR1 SGHNT and CDR2 YENEEA. The CDR3 spans 13 residues. The V end lost 1 base, the J end lost 7 bases, and 9 bases lay between the germline ends. CDR3: CASSLARAHTQYF. The DNA of the CDR3 is TGTGCCAGCAGCTTAGCACGGGCACATACGCAGTATTTT. Filled out from reference TRBV11-3 and TRBJ2-3, the complete variable domain reads EAGVVQSPRYKIIEKKQPVAFWCNPISGHNTLYWYLQNLGQGPELLIRYENEEAVDDSQLPKDRFSAERLKGVDSTLKIQPAELGDSAVYLCASSLARAHTQYFGPGTRLTVL.

V and J are TRBV14 and TRBJ2-1; the match to TRBD2 covers 10 bases. The germline V gene has CDR1 SGHDN and CDR2 FVKESK. The V gene end was trimmed by 6 bases and the J gene end by 9 bases; junction bases not matched to a gene: 11. The CDR3 is 15 residues long. CDR3 region: CASRPKREGSSEQFF. The CDR3 nucleotides are TGTGCCAGCAGACCAAAGCGGGAGGGCAGTAGTGAGCAGTTCTTC.

The V gene is TRBV10-2, the J gene TRBJ1-5; D unresolved. Germline V gene data show CDR1 as WSHSY and CDR2 as SAAADI. Trimming removed 3 bases at V and 0 bases at J, with 6 bases between. The CDR3 spans 14 residues. CDR3 residues: CASSEPYSNQPQHF. The CDR3 DNA reads TGCGCCAGCAGTGAACCCTATAGCAATCAGCCCCAGCATTTT.

The sample holds one count of this clone. The chain carries TRBV18 and TRBJ2-1; D call uncertain. The length of the CDR3 is 10 residues. Per the germline V gene, CDR1 is KGHSH and CDR2 is LQKENI. The ends were cut back, 6 bases at V and 10 bases at J, with 7 bases in the middle. CDR3 protein: CASSQQEQFF. In nucleotides, the CDR3 is TGTGCCAGCTCCCAACAAGAGCAGTTCTTC. Variable domain in full (rest from reference TRBV18 and TRBJ2-1): NAGVMQNPRHLVRRRGQEARLRCSPMKGHSHVYWYRQLPEEGLKFMVYLQKENIIDESGMPKERFSAEFPKEGPSILRIQQVVRGDSAAYFCASSQQEQFFGPGTRLTVL.

This sequence joins TRBV5-1 and TRBJ2-7; 8 bases line up with TRBD2. CDR3 length equals 15 residues. Losses at the gene ends were 0 bases for V and 5 bases for J; bases not matched to a gene: 7. Per the germline V gene, CDR1 is SGHRS and CDR2 is YFSETQ. The CDR3 DNA sequence: TGCGCCAGCAGCTTGGCCGCGGGAGGCCCCCACGAGCAGTACTTC. Protein sequence: CASSLAAGGPHEQYF.